Presented here are 11 T cell receptor beta chains from one specimen sequenced in a study of T cell repertoires in aging, cancer and after chemotherapy. A mixed TRB-A/B primer pool amplified rearranged TRB by multiplex touch-down PCR. Via MiXCR, TCRdb re-called the multiplex PCR reads, giving one row per CDR3 protein. The top ten clones hold around a third of a sample with 2,500 to 4,000 distinct CDR3 sequences, around 42% of them seen once. Peripheral blood genomic DNA, not sorted cells or RNA, was the template. Sequencing input: blood. The receptor source for this set is a human donor with a blood cancer.

By frequency in the sample, this clonotype is medium-sized. The chain employs TRBV29-1 and TRBJ2-1, with D unresolved. CDR3 length: 13 amino acids. Trimming removed 0 bases from V and 9 bases from J, with 12 bases in between. Germline assignment: CDR1 SQVTM and CDR2 ANQGSEA. The CDR3 reads CSVEDHWVIEQFF. DNA for the CDR3: TGCAGCGTTGAAGATCATTGGGTAATTGAGCAGTTCTTC.

This clonotype was counted only a few times. This rearrangement joins TRBV6-2 or TRBV6-3 to TRBJ2-3, with 9 bases identical to TRBD2. The CDR3 covers 15 residues. CDR1 MNHEY and CDR2 SVGEGT come from the germline V gene. The junction had 4 bases not matched to a gene; V was cut back by 5 bases and J by 1 base. This chain's CDR3 is CASSPQRGGTDTQYF. The CDR3 bases are TGTGCCAGCAGTCCGCAGCGGGGGGGCACAGATACGCAGTATTTT.

V and J are TRBV15 and TRBJ2-5; D is perhaps TRBD1 (7 bases). The CDR3 consists of 15 residues. Germline V gene lookup returns CDR1 LNHNV and CDR2 YYDKDF (reference sequence). V lost 4 bases to trimming and J lost 4 bases, with 16 bases between them. CDR3 nucleotide sequence: TGTGCCACCAGCAAGGGTCAGGGGGGTAGAGAGACCCAGTACTTC. Residues: CATSKGQGGRETQYF.

CDR3 region: CASRVDRGLSSPLHF. The DNA for the CDR3 is TGTGCCAGCAGGGTTGACAGGGGGCTTAGTTCACCCCTCCACTTT. The chain combines TRBV28 with TRBJ1-6; TRBD1 agrees at 10 bases. The length of the CDR3 is 15 residues. Germline-derived CDR1 and CDR2 are MDHEN and SYDVKM. J was trimmed by 9 bases and V by 6 bases; bases with no gene match: 8. The complete variable domain, with remaining parts taken from reference TRBV28 and TRBJ1-6, reads DVKVTQSSRYLVKRTGEKVFLECVQDMDHENMFWYRQDPGLGLRLIYFSYDVKMKEKGDIPEGYSVSREKKERFSLILESASTNQTSMYLCASRVDRGLSSPLHFGNGTRLTVT.

Relative to its sample, this clonotype is medium-sized. The CDR3 DNA is TGCAGCGTTGATCAGGGTCTAGAGACCCAGTACTTC. Translated, it gives CSVDQGLETQYF. The chain employs TRBV29-1 and TRBJ2-5; TRBD1 might be the D (5 bases). Trimming shortened V by 3 bases and J by 4 bases, and 9 bases separated the two germline ends. The germline gives CDR1 SQVTM, CDR2 ANQGSEA. The CDR3 is 12 residues long. Full variable domain (rest looked up from reference TRBV29-1 and TRBJ2-5): SAVISQKPSRDICQRGTSLTIQCQVDSQVTMMFWYRQQPGQSLTLIATANQGSEATYESGFVIDKFPISRPNLTFSTLTVSNMSPEDSSIYLCSVDQGLETQYFGPGTRLLVL.

A few counts support this clonotype. The chain joins TRBV6-5 to TRBJ2-7; D not resolved. The V end was cut by 7 bases, the J end by 0 bases, with 16 bases between. This CDR3 has 15 amino acids. Per the germline V gene, CDR1 is MNHEY and CDR2 is SVGAGI. The CDR3 bases are TGTGCCAGCACCTCCCCTGGGAAAAGCTCCTACGAGCAGTACTTC. This translates into CASTSPGKSSYEQYF.

Comments on this clonotype: The junction departs from germline at one end; a sequencing error may be responsible. The chain couples TRBV6-5 to TRBJ2-6; perhaps TRBD2 as D (6 bases). CDR1 and CDR2 from the germline V gene are MNHEY and SVGAGI. This CDR3 is 12 amino acids long. The CDR3 DNA sequence: TGTGCCAGCAGTTACTCCCCTGCGGGGAGGCACTTC. It codes for CASSYSPAGRHF.

The J gene is TRBJ1-2, the V gene TRBV6-5; tentatively, D is TRBD1 (6 bases). V shed 0 bases and J shed 5 bases, with 10 bases lying between them. There are 14 residues in the CDR3. From germline, CDR1 is MNHEY and CDR2 SVGAGI. The CDR3 nucleotides read TGTGCCAGCAGTTACTCATTAACAGGGTATGGCTACACCTTC. It encodes CASSYSLTGYGYTF.

V gene TRBV27 combines with J gene TRBJ2-1; D is possibly TRBD1 or TRBD2 (5 bases each). Germline CDR1 is MNHEY and CDR2 is SMNVEV (reference sequence). This CDR3 is 13 amino acids long. Between the trimmed V and J ends, which lost 11 bases and 4 bases, there was a span of 15 bases. The CDR3 protein is CAGRDPTYNEQFF. CDR3 nucleotide sequence: TGTGCCGGCCGGGACCCAACTTACAATGAGCAGTTCTTC.

The rearrangement uses TRBV7-2 and TRBJ2-2; D remains ambiguous. Per germline, CDR1 SGHTA and CDR2 FQGNSA. V lost 3 bases to trimming and J lost 0 bases, with 5 bases between them. There are 14 residues in the CDR3. The CDR3: CASSFSANTGELFF. The CDR3 DNA sequence: TGTGCCAGCAGCTTCTCCGCGAACACCGGGGAGCTGTTTTTT. The full variable domain, its missing parts supplied by reference TRBV7-2 and TRBJ2-2, is GAGVSQSPSNKVTEKGKDVELRCDPISGHTALYWYRQSLGQGLEFLIYFQGNSAPDKSGLPSDRFSAERTGGSVSTLTIQRTQQEDSAVYLCASSFSANTGELFFGEGSRLTVL.

The V gene is TRBV7-2, the J gene TRBJ2-2; 12 bases match TRBD2. The CDR3 sequence is 15 residues long. The germline gives CDR1 SGHTA, CDR2 FQGNSA. The V and J ends lost 5 bases and 6 bases, in that order; junction bases with no gene match: 4. Written as DNA, the CDR3 is TGTGCCAGCAGCGAGCTAGCGGGAGGGGCCGGGGAGCTGTTTTTT. Amino acids: CASSELAGGAGELFF.